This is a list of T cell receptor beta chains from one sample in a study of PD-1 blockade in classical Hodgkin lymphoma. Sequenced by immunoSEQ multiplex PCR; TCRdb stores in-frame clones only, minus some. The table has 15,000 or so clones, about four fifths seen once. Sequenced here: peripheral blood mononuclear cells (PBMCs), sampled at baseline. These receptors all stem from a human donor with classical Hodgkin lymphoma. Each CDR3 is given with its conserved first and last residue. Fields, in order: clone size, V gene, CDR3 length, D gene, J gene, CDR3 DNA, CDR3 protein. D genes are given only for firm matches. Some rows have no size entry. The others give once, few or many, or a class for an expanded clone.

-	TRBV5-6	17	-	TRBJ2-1	TGTGCCAGCAGCCCGACAAGAGGTAGGGATTACTACAATGAGCAGTTCTTC	CASSPTRGRDYYNEQFF
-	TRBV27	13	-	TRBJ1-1	TGTGCCAGCAGTTTCGCGGGGCCCACTGAAGCTTTCTTT	CASSFAGPTEAFF
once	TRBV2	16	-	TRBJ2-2	TGTGCCAGCAGTGTAACCGGGACGGTCGGGACCGGGGAGCTGTTTTTT	CASSVTGTVGTGELFF
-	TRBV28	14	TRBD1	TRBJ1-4	TGTGCCAGCAGTTTGACAGGGTCTAATGAAAAACTGTTTTTT	CASSLTGSNEKLFF
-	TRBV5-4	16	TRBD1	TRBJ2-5	TGTGCCAGCAGCACCTCCGACAGGGGGCTCCTGGAGACCCAGTACTTC	CASSTSDRGLLETQYF
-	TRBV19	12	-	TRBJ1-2	TGTGCCAGTAAACATGGGGAATATGGCTACACCTTC	CASKHGEYGYTF
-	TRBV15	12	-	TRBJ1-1	TGTGCCACCTCGGCGAGGAAGGCTGAAGCTTTCTTT	CATSARKAEAFF
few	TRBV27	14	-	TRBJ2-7	TGTGCCAGCAGTTTACGGGGGCCATCCTACGAGCAGTACTTC	CASSLRGPSYEQYF
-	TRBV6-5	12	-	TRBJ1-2	TGTGCCAGCAGTCCGCTGAGAGGGGGCTACACCTTC	CASSPLRGGYTF
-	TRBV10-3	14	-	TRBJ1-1	TGTGCCATCAGTGAGTCAGGGGGGTATGGTGAAGCTTTCTTT	CAISESGGYGEAFF
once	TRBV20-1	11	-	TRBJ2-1	TGCAGTGCCAGGGGATACAATGAGCAGTTCTTC	CSARGYNEQFF
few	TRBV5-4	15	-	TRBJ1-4	TGTGCCAGCAGCTTCGGAAGGGAAGGAGGGGAAAAACTGTTTTTT	CASSFGREGGEKLFF
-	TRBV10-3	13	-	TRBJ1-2	TGTGCCATCAGTGAGGAAGGGACTTATGGCTACACCTTC	CAISEEGTYGYTF
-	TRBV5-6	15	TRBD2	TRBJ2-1	TGTGCCAGCAGCCCTCTAGCGGGGGGGTTCTATGAGCAGTTCTTC	CASSPLAGGFYEQFF
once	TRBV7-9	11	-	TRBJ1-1	TGTGCCAGCAGCCGCCGGGGGGGAGCTTTCTTT	CASSRRGGAFF
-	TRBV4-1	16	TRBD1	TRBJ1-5	TGCGCCAGCAGCCCCGGGACAGGGGGTAGCAATCAGCCCCAGCATTTT	CASSPGTGGSNQPQHF
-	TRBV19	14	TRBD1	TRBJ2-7	TGTGCCAGTATGGCCGGGACAGGGGGCTCCGAGCAGTACTTC	CASMAGTGGSEQYF
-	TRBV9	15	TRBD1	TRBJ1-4	TGTGCCAGCAGCCAGGGACAGGGGGCGGTTGAAAAACTGTTTTTT	CASSQGQGAVEKLFF
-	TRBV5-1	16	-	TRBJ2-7	TGCGCCAGCAGCTTGGTATTGGGGCGCAGGGCCTACGAGCAGTACTTC	CASSLVLGRRAYEQYF
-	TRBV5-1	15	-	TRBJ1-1	TGCGCCAGCAGCTTGGGGGGGACGGCGAACACTGAAGCTTTCTTT	CASSLGGTANTEAFF
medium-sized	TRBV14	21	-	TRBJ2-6	TGTGCCAGCAGTCAACAACGATCGGACAGCCGCATCCTCTCTGGGGCCAACGTCCTGACTTTC	CASSQQRSDSRILSGANVLTF
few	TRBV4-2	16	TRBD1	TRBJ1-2	TGTGCCAGCAGCCAACCAAGACAGGGCGGTGCCTATGGCTACACCTTC	CASSQPRQGGAYGYTF
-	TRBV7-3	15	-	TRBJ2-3	TGTGCCAGCAGCTCCCACACGGGGGGCACAGATACGCAGTATTTT	CASSSHTGGTDTQYF
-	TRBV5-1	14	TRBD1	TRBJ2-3	TGCGCCAGCAGCGATGACAGGGCCCAAGATACGCAGTATTTT	CASSDDRAQDTQYF
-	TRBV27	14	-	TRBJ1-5	TGTGCCAGCAGTTTCCGAAGAAGCAATCAGCCCCAGCATTTT	CASSFRRSNQPQHF
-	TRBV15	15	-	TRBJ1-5	TGTGCCACCAGCAGAGATAAGAGGGTAGATCAGCCCCAGCATTTT	CATSRDKRVDQPQHF
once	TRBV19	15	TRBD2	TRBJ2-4	TGTGCCAGTAGTCCGAAAGGATGGGGAGGGTACATTCAGTACTTC	CASSPKGWGGYIQYF
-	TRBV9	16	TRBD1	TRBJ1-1	TGTGCCAGCAGCGACCACAGGGGGCAGGGGATTACTGAAGCTTTCTTT	CASSDHRGQGITEAFF
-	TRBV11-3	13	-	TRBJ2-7	TGTGCCAGCAGCCCCGATAGCCTGGGCGAGCAGTACTTC	CASSPDSLGEQYF
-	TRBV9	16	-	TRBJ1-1	TGTGCCAGCAGCGTCGCGACCCTTAGCTCAGGTCCTGAAGCTTTCTTT	CASSVATLSSGPEAFF
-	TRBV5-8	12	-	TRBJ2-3	TGTGCCAGTTCGGTGAGGGCAGATACGCAGTATTTT	CASSVRADTQYF
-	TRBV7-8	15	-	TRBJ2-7	TGTGCCAGCAGCTACCTAGACGGACCGACGTACGAGCAGTACTTC	CASSYLDGPTYEQYF
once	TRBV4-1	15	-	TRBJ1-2	TGCGCCAGCAGCCAAGCGAGACTAGAGGACTATGGCTACACCTTC	CASSQARLEDYGYTF